This T cell receptor (beta chain) was sequenced in a study of cytomegalovirus exposure and HLA in healthy donors. Findings and limits, study-wide: Because they were indistinguishable, some V segments, including TRBV6-2 and TRBV6-3, were excluded.

The PCR employed 60 Vbeta primers together with 13 Jbeta primers. The repertoire was sequenced with immunoSEQ multiplex PCR; TCRdb's copy has only in-frame clones and lacks some. The sample yields about 220,000 clones, 75% to 80% seen once. The length of the CDR3 is 18 residues. Germline CDR1 reads SEHNR; CDR2 reads FQNEAQ (reference sequence). V lost 5 bases to trimming and J lost 5 bases; unmatched junction nucleotides: 12. On this clone: Its antigen is still unknown.

The sequencing sample was made of PBMCs. V is TRBV7-9 and J is TRBJ2-3; 14 bases fit TRBD2. This TCR came from a male donor in good health and CMV-seronegative. In DNA form, the CDR3 reads TGTGCCAGCAGCGGGACTAGCGGGGGACGTACTAGCTTAGATACGCAGTATTTT. It translates to CASSGTSGGRTSLDTQYF.